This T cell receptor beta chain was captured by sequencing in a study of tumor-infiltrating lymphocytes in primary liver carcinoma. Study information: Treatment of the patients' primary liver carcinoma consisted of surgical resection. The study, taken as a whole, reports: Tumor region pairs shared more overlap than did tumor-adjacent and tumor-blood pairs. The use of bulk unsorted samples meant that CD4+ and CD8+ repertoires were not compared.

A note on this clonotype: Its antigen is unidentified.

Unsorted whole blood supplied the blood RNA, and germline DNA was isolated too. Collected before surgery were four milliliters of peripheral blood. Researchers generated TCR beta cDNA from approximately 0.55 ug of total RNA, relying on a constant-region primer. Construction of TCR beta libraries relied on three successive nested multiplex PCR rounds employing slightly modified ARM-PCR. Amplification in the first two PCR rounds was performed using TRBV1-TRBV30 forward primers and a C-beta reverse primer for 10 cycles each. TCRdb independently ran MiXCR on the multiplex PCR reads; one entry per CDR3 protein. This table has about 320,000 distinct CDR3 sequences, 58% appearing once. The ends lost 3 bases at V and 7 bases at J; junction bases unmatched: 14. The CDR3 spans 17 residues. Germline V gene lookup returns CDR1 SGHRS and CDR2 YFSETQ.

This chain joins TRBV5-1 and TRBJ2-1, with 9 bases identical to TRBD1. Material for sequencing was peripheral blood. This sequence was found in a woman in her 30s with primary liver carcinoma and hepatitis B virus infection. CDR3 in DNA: TGCGCCAGCAGCTCAGCCCCTCCGGGACAGGGTCGTAATGAGCAGTTCTTC. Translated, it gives CASSSAPPGQGRNEQFF. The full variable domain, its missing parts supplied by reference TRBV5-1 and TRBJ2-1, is KAGVTQTPRYLIKTRGQQVTLSCSPISGHRSVSWYQQTPGQGLQFLFEYFSETQRNKGNFPGRFSGRQFSNSRSEMNVSTLELGDSALYLCASSSAPPGQGRNEQFFGPGTRLTVL.